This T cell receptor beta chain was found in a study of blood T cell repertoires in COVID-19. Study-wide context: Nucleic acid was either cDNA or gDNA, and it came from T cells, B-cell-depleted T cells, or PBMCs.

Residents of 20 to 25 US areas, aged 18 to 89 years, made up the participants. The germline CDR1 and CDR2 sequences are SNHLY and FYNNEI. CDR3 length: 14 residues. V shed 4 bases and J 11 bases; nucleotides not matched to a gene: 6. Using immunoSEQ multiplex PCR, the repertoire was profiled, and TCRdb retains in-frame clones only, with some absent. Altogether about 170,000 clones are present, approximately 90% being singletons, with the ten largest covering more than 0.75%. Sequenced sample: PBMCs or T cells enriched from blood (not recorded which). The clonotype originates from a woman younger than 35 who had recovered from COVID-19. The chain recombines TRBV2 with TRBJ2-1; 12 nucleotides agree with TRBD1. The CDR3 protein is CASSAGQGASQQFF. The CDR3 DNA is TGTGCCAGCAGTGCGGGACAGGGGGCCTCTCAGCAGTTCTTC.